This T cell receptor beta chain was sequenced for a study of blood T cell repertoires in COVID-19. Across the study: Collection of acute and convalescent COVID-19 samples took place in the United States, Italy and Spain. T cells, B-cell-depleted T cells, or PBMCs provided the cDNA or gDNA that served as material.

The V and J ends lost 6 bases and 2 bases respectively, with 10 bases between them. Per the germline V gene, CDR1 is SNHLY and CDR2 is FYNNEI. CDR3 length equals 14 residues. In the study's own analysis: Reference gene primer amplification gave estimated nucleated cell counts. Data came from immunoSEQ multiplex PCR; TCRdb stores just in-frame clones and leaves some out. V, J and clone size reflect that table, while D and trimming were determined from the DNA. The sample records around 220,000 clones, about nine tenths being singletons. Specimen: peripheral blood. The rearrangement uses TRBV2 and TRBJ2-2; TRBD1 might be the D (5 bases). This sequence originates from a man between 50 and 59 years old with acute or convalescent COVID-19. This chain's CDR3 is CASSPTVNTGELFF. Written as DNA, the CDR3 is TGTGCCAGCAGCCCGACAGTCAACACCGGGGAGCTGTTTTTT.